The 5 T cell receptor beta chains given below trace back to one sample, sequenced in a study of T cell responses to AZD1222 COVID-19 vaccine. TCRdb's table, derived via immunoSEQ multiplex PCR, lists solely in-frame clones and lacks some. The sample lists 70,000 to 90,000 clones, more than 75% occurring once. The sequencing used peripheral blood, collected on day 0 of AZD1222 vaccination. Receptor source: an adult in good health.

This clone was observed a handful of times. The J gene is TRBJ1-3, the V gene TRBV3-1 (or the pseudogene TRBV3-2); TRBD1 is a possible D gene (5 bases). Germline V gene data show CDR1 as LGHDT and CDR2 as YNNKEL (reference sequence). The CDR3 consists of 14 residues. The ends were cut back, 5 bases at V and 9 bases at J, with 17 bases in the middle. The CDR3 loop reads CASSLGQRRVTIYF. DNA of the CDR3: TGTGCCAGCAGCTTAGGACAAAGGCGTGTCACCATATATTTT.

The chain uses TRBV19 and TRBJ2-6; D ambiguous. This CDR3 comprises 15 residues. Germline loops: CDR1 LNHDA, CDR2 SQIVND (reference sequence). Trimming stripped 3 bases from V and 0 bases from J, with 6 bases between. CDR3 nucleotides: TGTGCCAGTAGTATTGGAAGCTCTGGGGCCAACGTCCTGACTTTC. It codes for CASSIGSSGANVLTF.

For the CDR3, the DNA is TGTGCCAGCAGCCGACTAGCGGGGGGGGCGGGAGAGACCCAGTACTTC. Translation gives CASSRLAGGAGETQYF. The chain couples TRBV11-2 to TRBJ2-5, with 14 positions matching TRBD2. V lost 5 bases and J lost 4; bases outside the gene matches: 6. This CDR3 region has 16 residues. The germline CDR1 and CDR2 sequences are SGHAT and FQNNGV.

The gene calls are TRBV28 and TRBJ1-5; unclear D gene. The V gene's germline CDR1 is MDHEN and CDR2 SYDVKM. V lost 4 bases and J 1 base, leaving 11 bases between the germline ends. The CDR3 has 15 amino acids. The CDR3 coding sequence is TGTGCCAGCAGTTCGGTCGCGGGGAGCAATCAGCCCCAGCATTTT. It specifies CASSSVAGSNQPQHF.

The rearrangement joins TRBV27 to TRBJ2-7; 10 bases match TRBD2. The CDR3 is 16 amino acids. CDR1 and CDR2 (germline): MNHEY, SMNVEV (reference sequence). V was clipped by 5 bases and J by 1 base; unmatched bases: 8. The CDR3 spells CASSAETSGRSYEQYF. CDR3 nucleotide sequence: TGTGCCAGCAGTGCCGAGACTAGCGGGCGATCCTACGAGCAGTACTTC.